This TCR beta chain was obtained from a study of cytomegalovirus exposure and HLA in healthy donors. Study context: Among the 350 to 500 donors who were genotyped, approximately 84% fell in the genetic ancestry cluster that is associated with self-reported Caucasian donors.

Whole-study results and caveats: Immune exposure was documented only through CMV serostatus. Specific recognition of CMV antigens was confirmed in vitro for a few chains (all CMV-associated).

The PCR made use of 60 Vbeta and 13 Jbeta primers. Libraries were prepared by immunoSEQ multiplex PCR; TCRdb keeps only in-frame clonotypes and omits some of them. The sample lists 130,000 to 150,000 clones, approximately 81% occurring once. CDR1 and CDR2 from the germline V gene are SGHRS and YFSETQ. V lost 4 bases and J lost 1; bases outside the gene matches: 6. This CDR3 has 16 amino acids. This clone was observed a single time. Its antigen is undetermined. The chain joins TRBV5-1 to TRBJ2-2, with 8 bases aligning to TRBD1. The material sequenced was PBMCs. This TCR came from a woman aged 40 to 49 in good health and CMV-seropositive. The CDR3 coding sequence is TGCGCCAGCAGCCAGAACGGACAGGGGAACACCGGGGAGCTGTTTTTT. As protein: CASSQNGQGNTGELFF.